Sequencing of this TCR beta chain was carried out in a study (dated by TCRdb to the mid-2010s). On this clonotype: What antigen it recognizes has not been identified. Just one base apart from a much larger clone, this may be a read error.

The library came from RT-PCR. The sequencing machine was an Illumina MiSeq. TCRdb trimmed public reads at Q25 via fastp, called clones via MiXCR and kept in-frame beta chains. Rows matching on CDR3 protein sequence are summarized as one entry with the most common DNA and genes. This sample has about 700,000 distinct CDR3 sequences in its table, and 14% of those were observed once. Roughly 3.9% of the sample comes from the top ten. From the cysteine up to the phenylalanine, the CDR3 has a length of 12 residues. This entry keeps only the CDR3 DNA: 36 bases, framed from base 1. V is clipped by 6 bases and J by 5 bases, and the sequence between their germline boundaries is 11 bases long. CDR1 and CDR2 (SQVTM, ANQGSEA) derive from the germline V gene.

The sample taken for sequencing was memory CD4+ T cells from blood. The chain is made from TRBV29-1 and TRBJ2-4, and the D gene may be TRBD1, 5 bases matching. This sequence was found in a female donor in good health, serving as a healthy control. The CDR3 protein: CSVRTRENIQYF. The DNA reads TGCAGCGTCCGGACAAGAGAAAACATTCAGTACTTC. With the portions outside the CDR3 filled from the reference TRBV29-1 and TRBJ2-4 genes, the complete variable region becomes SAVISQKPSRDICQRGTSLTIQCQVDSQVTMMFWYRQQPGQSLTLIATANQGSEATYESGFVIDKFPISRPNLTFSTLTVSNMSPEDSSIYLCSVRTRENIQYFGAGTRLSVL.